This TCR beta chain originates from a study of preoperative IRX-2 immunotherapy in early breast cancer. The V and J ends lost 8 bases and 6 bases respectively, with 20 bases between them. The CDR3 is 15 amino acids. The germline gives CDR1 WSHSY, CDR2 SAAADI. Some clones are missing from TCRdb's copy, which holds only in-frame ones; the method was immunoSEQ multiplex PCR. The data show roughly 27,000 clones, around 74% seen once. The treatment: preoperative locoregional IRX-2 cytokine immunotherapy. This clone was seen only once. The specimen was lymph node tissue, collected after IRX-2 immunotherapy. The TCR comes from a human donor with breast cancer. The chain carries TRBV10-2 and TRBJ2-1; no firm D call. CDR3 sequence (DNA): TGCGCCAGCGGATCCCAGCTCCGAACAACCAATGAGCAGTTCTTC. Translation: CASGSQLRTTNEQFF.